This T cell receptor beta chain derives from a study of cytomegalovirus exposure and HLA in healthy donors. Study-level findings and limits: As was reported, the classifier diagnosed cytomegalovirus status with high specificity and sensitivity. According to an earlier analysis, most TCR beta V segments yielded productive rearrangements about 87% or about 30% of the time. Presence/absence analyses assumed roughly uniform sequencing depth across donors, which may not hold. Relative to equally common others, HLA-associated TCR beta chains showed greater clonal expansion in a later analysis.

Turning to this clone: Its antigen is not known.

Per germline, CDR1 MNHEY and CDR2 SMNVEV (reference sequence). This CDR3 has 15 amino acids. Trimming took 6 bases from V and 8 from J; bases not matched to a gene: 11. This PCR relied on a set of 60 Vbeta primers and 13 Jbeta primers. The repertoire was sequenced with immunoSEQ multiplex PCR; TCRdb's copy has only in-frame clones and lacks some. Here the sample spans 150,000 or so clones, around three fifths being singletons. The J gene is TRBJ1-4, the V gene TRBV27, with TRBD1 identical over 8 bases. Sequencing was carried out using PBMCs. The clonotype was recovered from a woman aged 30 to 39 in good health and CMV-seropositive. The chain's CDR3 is CASRSSWDRREKLFF. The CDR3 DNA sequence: TGTGCCAGCAGGAGCTCATGGGACAGGAGAGAAAAACTGTTTTTT.